These 32 T cell receptor beta chains were all obtained from the same sample, sequenced in a study of cytomegalovirus exposure and HLA in healthy donors. PCR involved 60 Vbeta and 13 Jbeta primers. Clones were sequenced by immunoSEQ multiplex PCR, and TCRdb holds only the in-frame ones, with some missing. Of more than 120,000 clones in the sample, about 79% were seen once. The sequencing sample was made of PBMCs. The receptors originated from a male donor in good health and CMV-seronegative.

The chain links TRBV9 to TRBJ1-2; D gene unclear. CDR1 and CDR2 from the germline V gene are SGDLS and YYNGEE. The CDR3 covers 13 residues. The V end was cut by 0 bases, the J end by 4 bases, with 7 bases between. The CDR3, as DNA: TGTGCCAGCAGCGTAGCGGGAACCTATGGCTACACCTTC. It specifies CASSVAGTYGYTF.

The chain uses TRBV27 and TRBJ2-6, with TRBD2 identical over 8 bases. The germline V gene encodes CDR1 MNHEY and CDR2 SMNVEV (reference sequence). The trim removed 2 bases at V and 1 base at J, leaving 16 bases unmatched. This CDR3 contains 21 residues. CDR3 amino acids: CASSLNLGAGGPRSGANVLTF. The CDR3, as DNA: TGTGCCAGCAGTTTAAATCTCGGCGCGGGAGGCCCTAGGTCTGGGGCCAACGTCCTGACTTTC.

The chain recombines TRBV25-1 with TRBJ2-1; 15 bases are a match to TRBD2. J gave up 7 bases and V 4 bases, and 11 bases lay outside the gene matches. CDR1 is MGHDK, CDR2 SYGVNS, per germline. The CDR3 spans 18 residues. The CDR3 DNA sequence: TGTGCCAGCAGTGGCCGGGAAGGACTAGCGGGAGGGGGGAATGAGCAGTTCTTC. It codes for CASSGREGLAGGGNEQFF.

The rearrangement joins TRBV5-6 to TRBJ2-1; D unclear. CDR1 is SGHDT, CDR2 YYEEEE, per germline. This CDR3 spans 15 amino acids. With 2 bases removed from V and 5 bases from J, the gap between germline ends came to 14 bases. The CDR3, as DNA: TGTGCCAGCAGCTTACGAAGGAGAAGGAACAATGAGCAGTTCTTC. This encodes CASSLRRRRNNEQFF. Full variable domain (remainder filled in from reference TRBV5-6 and TRBJ2-1): DAGVTQSPTHLIKTRGQQVTLRCSPKSGHDTVSWYQQALGQGPQFIFQYYEEEERQRGNFPDRFSGHQFPNYSSELNVNALLLGDSALYLCASSLRRRRNNEQFFGPGTRLTVL.

This chain links TRBV30 with TRBJ2-7; 7 nucleotides line up with TRBD2. This CDR3 spans 14 amino acids. Germline CDR1 GTSNPN, CDR2 SVGIG (reference sequence). V gave up 0 bases and J gave up 6 bases; unmatched junction bases: 8. The CDR3 spells CAWSVEALASEQYF. In nucleotides, the CDR3 is TGTGCCTGGAGTGTTGAGGCACTAGCGAGCGAGCAGTACTTC.

CDR3 coding DNA: TGTGCCAGCAGCTCCCCCGTCGGCGGGCACTCCTACGAGCAGTACTTC. It codes for CASSSPVGGHSYEQYF. The chain joins TRBV11-2 to TRBJ2-7; a possible D gene is TRBD2 (5 bases). The CDR3 contains 16 residues. From germline, CDR1 is SGHAT and CDR2 FQNNGV. Trimming stripped 4 bases from V and 0 bases from J, with 16 bases between.

Remarks on this clone: One end of the junction does not line up with germline, which may come from a read error. The chain combines TRBV7-7 with TRBJ2-3, with TRBD2 matching 7 bases. The germline V gene has CDR1 SSHAT and CDR2 FNYEAQ (reference sequence). The length of the CDR3 is 15 residues. CDR3 sequence: CASSQRQRGEDTQYF. In DNA form, the CDR3 reads TGTGCTAGCAGCCAACGTCAGCGGGGAGAAGATACGCAGTATTTT.

The gene calls are TRBV30 and TRBJ2-2; 10 nucleotides line up with TRBD1. The CDR3 extends over 14 amino acids. V shed 4 bases, J shed 3 bases, and the junction held 2 bases outside the gene matches. Germline CDR1 is GTSNPN and CDR2 is SVGIG (reference sequence). This chain's CDR3 is CAWKGQGDTGELFF. The DNA for the CDR3 is TGTGCCTGGAAAGGACAGGGGGACACCGGGGAGCTGTTTTTT.

V usage is TRBV5-5 and J usage is TRBJ2-7, with 9 bases aligning to TRBD2. V was pared by 4 bases and J by 5 bases, with 10 bases of the junction left unmatched. CDR1 SGHKS and CDR2 YYEKEE come from the germline V gene (reference sequence). CDR3 length: 15 residues. CDR3 in DNA: TGTGCCAGCAGCCCACCACTAGCGGGTATCGACGAGCAGTACTTC. It is translated as CASSPPLAGIDEQYF.

The rearrangement uses TRBV11-2 and TRBJ2-5, with 11 bases lining up with TRBD2. J gave up 3 bases and V 6 bases, and 9 bases lay outside the gene matches. The CDR3 spans 16 residues. Germline-derived CDR1 and CDR2 are SGHAT and FQNNGV. CDR3 region: CASSLTPGLAEETQYF. For the CDR3, the DNA is TGTGCCAGCAGTCTCACTCCGGGACTAGCGGAAGAGACCCAGTACTTC.

V usage is TRBV14 and J usage is TRBJ1-2, with D possibly being TRBD1 (6 bases). This CDR3 region has 15 residues. CDR1 is SGHDN and CDR2 is FVKESK in the germline V gene. V was clipped by 1 base and J by 4 bases, with 13 bases between them. CDR3 protein: CASSQGGTFPYGYTF. The DNA of the CDR3 is TGTGCCAGCAGCCAAGGGGGGACATTTCCCTATGGCTACACCTTC.

V usage is TRBV9 and J usage is TRBJ1-2; D is perhaps TRBD1 (6 bases). V was trimmed by 3 bases and J by 1 base, leaving 13 bases between them. CDR3 length: 15 residues. Germline V CDR1 and CDR2: SGDLS, YYNGEE. CDR3 region: CASSDSGALNYGYTF. CDR3 coding DNA: TGTGCCAGCAGCGACTCAGGGGCCCTTAACTATGGCTACACCTTC.

V is TRBV7-9 and J is TRBJ2-7; TRBD1 is a possible D gene (6 bases). The length of the CDR3 is 14 residues. Germline CDR1 is SEHNR and CDR2 is FQNEAQ (reference sequence). V lost 3 bases, J lost 1 base, and 10 bases lay in between. The CDR3 coding sequence is TGTGCCAGCAGCTTTACAGGGTCGTCCTACGAGCAGTACTTC. As protein: CASSFTGSSYEQYF.

In this sample, this clone turned up a few times. This rearrangement joins TRBV4-3 to TRBJ2-1; maybe TRBD1 (6 bases). Germline CDR1 is LGHNA and CDR2 is YSLEER. Between the trimmed V and J ends, which lost 3 bases and 5 bases, there was a span of 17 bases. The CDR3 sequence is 16 residues long. The DNA of the CDR3 is TGCGCCAGCAGCCAGGCCCCCGGGACACTTAACAATGAGCAGTTCTTC. Encoded protein: CASSQAPGTLNNEQFF.

The chain employs TRBV2 and TRBJ2-7; 10 nucleotides match TRBD2. CDR1 and CDR2 from the germline V gene are SNHLY and FYNNEI. The CDR3 consists of 15 residues. The J segment lost 3 bases and the V segment lost 4 bases, leaving 6 bases of the junction unmatched. CDR3 in amino acids: CASSVVPSGSYEQYF. In DNA form, the CDR3 reads TGTGCCAGCAGTGTAGTCCCTAGCGGGAGCTACGAGCAGTACTTC.

The chain couples TRBV4-3 to TRBJ2-6; D not resolved. CDR3 length equals 17 residues. The V end was cut by 0 bases, the J end by 1 base, with 10 bases between. Germline V gives CDR1 LGHNA, CDR2 YSLEER. CDR3 residues: CASSQDPGFSGANVLTF. CDR3 DNA: TGCGCCAGCAGCCAAGATCCAGGATTTTCTGGGGCCAACGTCCTGACTTTC.

This clone was seen once. This rearrangement joins TRBV7-3 to TRBJ2-1, with D possibly matching TRBD1 (5 bases). The V end was cut by 1 base, the J end by 8 bases, with 6 bases between. CDR1 SGHTA and CDR2 FQGTGA come from the germline V gene. The CDR3 has 12 residues. CDR3 protein: CASSLMGHEQFF. As DNA, the CDR3 is TGTGCCAGCAGCTTAATGGGGCATGAGCAGTTCTTC.

The CDR3: CASSLYFRGQTQYF. The CDR3 bases are TGTGCCAGCAGCTTGTATTTCCGGGGTCAAACGCAGTATTTT. This sequence joins TRBV5-6 and TRBJ2-3; the D gene is possibly TRBD2 (5 bases). Deletions cut 1 base from V and 9 bases from J, with 15 bases between. In germline, CDR1 is SGHDT, CDR2 YYEEEE. The CDR3 is made up of 14 amino acids. Using reference TRBV5-6 and TRBJ2-3 for the parts outside the CDR3, the full variable domain is DAGVTQSPTHLIKTRGQQVTLRCSPKSGHDTVSWYQQALGQGPQFIFQYYEEEERQRGNFPDRFSGHQFPNYSSELNVNALLLGDSALYLCASSLYFRGQTQYFGPGTRLTVL.

This clone came up once. The chain uses TRBV4-1 and TRBJ2-1; 13 bases align to TRBD2. CDR3 length: 16 residues. Germline V CDR1 and CDR2: MGHRA, YSYEKL. V shed 4 bases and J 10 bases; nucleotides not matched to a gene: 10. CDR3 in amino acids: CASSRRGLAGPREQFF. CDR3 in DNA: TGCGCCAGCAGCCGGAGGGGACTAGCGGGGCCCAGGGAGCAGTTCTTC.

This clone was seen a few times. This chain links TRBV11-2 with TRBJ1-1; D call uncertain. V lost 5 bases, J lost 1 base, and 8 bases lay in between. Germline V gene sequence: CDR1 SGHAT, CDR2 FQNNGV. This CDR3 comprises 13 residues. CDR3 region: CASSPTSNTEAFF. The CDR3 bases are TGTGCCAGCAGCCCTACCTCGAACACTGAAGCTTTCTTT.

The V call is TRBV6-1, the J call TRBJ2-7; 7 bases align to TRBD2. CDR3 length: 15 amino acids. J was trimmed by 0 bases and V by 7 bases; bases with no gene match: 9. Looked up from germline, CDR1 is MNHNS and CDR2 is SASEGT. CDR3 protein: CASNPPSGSSYEQYF. CDR3 DNA sequence: TGTGCCAGCAACCCCCCTAGCGGTAGCTCCTACGAGCAGTACTTC.

A remark on this clone: At one of its ends the junction is not consistent with the germline gene, which may arise from a read error. The V and J genes are TRBV7-9 and TRBJ2-3, with 9 bases identical to TRBD2. The length of the CDR3 is 16 residues. Germline-derived CDR1 and CDR2 are SEHNR and FQNEAQ (reference sequence). CDR3 sequence (DNA): TGTTCCAGCAGCTTTTTCAGGACTAGCGGCACAGATACGCAGTATTTT. Its translation is CSSSFFRTSGTDTQYF. Based on the CDR3 plus reference TRBV7-9 and TRBJ2-3, the full variable domain is DTGVSQNPRHKITKRGQNVTFRCDPISEHNRLYWYRQTLGQGPEFLTYFQNEAQLEKSRLLSDRFSAERPKGSFSTLEIQRTEQGDSAMYLCSSSFFRTSGTDTQYFGPGTRLTVL.

The chain joins TRBV9 to TRBJ1-2, with TRBD1 as a possible D gene (5 bases). V shed 4 bases and J shed 7 bases, with 14 bases lying between them. The germline V gene has CDR1 SGDLS and CDR2 YYNGEE. This CDR3 contains 13 residues. This CDR3 reads CASSTQDGGGYTF. The CDR3 DNA sequence: TGTGCCAGCAGCACGCAGGACGGGGGTGGCTACACCTTC.

The chain uses TRBV9 and TRBJ2-7, with TRBD2 identical over 10 bases. After removal of 4 bases from V and 3 bases from J, the junction contained 7 bases not matched to a gene. The CDR3 is made up of 15 amino acids. Per the germline V gene, CDR1 is SGDLS and CDR2 is YYNGEE. CDR3 in DNA: TGTGCCAGCAGCAGCGGGGCTAGCGGGAGCTACGAGCAGTACTTC. Translated: CASSSGASGSYEQYF.

The chain is built from TRBV5-4 and TRBJ1-2, with D unresolved. The CDR3 consists of 13 residues. Trimming shortened V by 0 bases and J by 6 bases, and 9 bases separated the two germline ends. Germline CDR1 and CDR2: SGHNT and YYREEE (reference sequence). The CDR3 region is CASSLGGRDGYTF. The CDR3 region has the DNA TGTGCCAGCAGCTTGGGTGGGAGGGATGGCTACACCTTC. Using reference TRBV5-4 and TRBJ1-2 for the parts outside the CDR3, the full variable domain is ETGVTQSPTHLIKTRGQQVTLRCSSQSGHNTVSWYQQALGQGPQFIFQYYREEENGRGNFPPRFSGLQFPNYSSELNVNALELDDSALYLCASSLGGRDGYTFGSGTRLTVV.

The rearrangement uses TRBV29-1 and TRBJ2-4; tentatively, D is TRBD1 (5 bases). The CDR3 spans 14 residues. Germline V CDR1 and CDR2: SQVTM, ANQGSEA. Trimming took 5 bases from V and 0 from J, leaving 11 bases between them. The CDR3: CSVKGRLAKNIQYF. CDR3 coding DNA: TGCAGCGTTAAGGGGCGTTTAGCCAAAAACATTCAGTACTTC.

This clone was seen only a few times. The chain is built from TRBV4-3 and TRBJ1-1; D not certain. V dropped 0 bases and J dropped 4 bases, with 15 bases sitting between them. The CDR3 has 16 amino acids. Germline values: CDR1 LGHNA, CDR2 YSLEER. The chain's CDR3 is CASSQDLWDRGTEAFF. The CDR3 DNA reads TGCGCCAGCAGCCAAGATCTGTGGGATCGGGGCACTGAAGCTTTCTTT.

CDR3 coding DNA: TGTGCCAGCAGTATGGCGGGAGACCCGAGCTCCTACGAGCAGTACTTC. Amino acids: CASSMAGDPSSYEQYF. This rearrangement joins TRBV27 to TRBJ2-7; 7 bases match TRBD2. V lost 5 bases, J lost 0 bases, and 10 bases stayed unmatched. Germline-derived CDR1 and CDR2 are MNHEY and SMNVEV (reference sequence). The CDR3 is made up of 16 amino acids.

The chain recombines TRBV10-1 with TRBJ2-3; 7 bases match TRBD1. The CDR3 is 15 residues long. Germline trimming cut 4 bases from V and 0 bases from J; bases unmatched to any gene: 4. Germline lookup yields CDR1 WNHNN and CDR2 SYGVQD (reference sequence). For the CDR3, the DNA is TGCGCCAGCAGTGCCGGGACAGCCAGCACAGATACGCAGTATTTT. Translation: CASSAGTASTDTQYF.

V is TRBV10-3 and J is TRBJ2-5, with 8 bases fitting TRBD1. V lost 10 bases to trimming and J lost 9 bases; unmatched junction nucleotides: 16. This CDR3 region has 14 residues. Germline V gives CDR1 ENHRY, CDR2 SYGVKD. The DNA for the CDR3 is TGTGCCAGGACCCCGGGACAGGCGAGGATGGCCCAGTACTTC. Translation: CARTPGQARMAQYF.

The V gene is TRBV10-1, the J gene TRBJ2-5; 9 bases align to TRBD2. Trimming at V came to 3 bases and at J to 5 bases, leaving 13 bases not matched to a gene. The CDR3 contains 17 residues. Germline CDR1 reads WNHNN; CDR2 reads SYGVQD (reference sequence). The DNA of the CDR3 is TGCGCCAGCAGTGATCACGAGATGGTAGCGGGAGCTGAGACCCAGTACTTC. Protein product: CASSDHEMVAGAETQYF.

The V gene is TRBV18, the J gene TRBJ2-7; no clear D gene. This CDR3 comprises 12 residues. Trimming stripped 3 bases from V and 6 bases from J, with 9 bases between. Germline values: CDR1 KGHSH, CDR2 LQKENI. CDR3 amino acids: CASSPMTGEQYF. DNA for the CDR3: TGTGCCAGCTCACCCATGACTGGCGAGCAGTACTTC.